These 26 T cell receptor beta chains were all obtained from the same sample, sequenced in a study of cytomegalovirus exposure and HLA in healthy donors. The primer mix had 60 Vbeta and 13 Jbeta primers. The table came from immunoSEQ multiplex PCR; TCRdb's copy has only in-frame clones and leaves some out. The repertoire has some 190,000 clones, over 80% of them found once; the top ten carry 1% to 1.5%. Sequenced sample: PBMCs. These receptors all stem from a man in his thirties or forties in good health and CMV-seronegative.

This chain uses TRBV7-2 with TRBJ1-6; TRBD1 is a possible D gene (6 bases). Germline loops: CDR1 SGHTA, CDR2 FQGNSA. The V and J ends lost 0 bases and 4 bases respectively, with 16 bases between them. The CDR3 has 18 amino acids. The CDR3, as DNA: TGTGCCAGCAGCTTAGCGCGACGGGGGGCTGGGTATAATTCACCCCTCCACTTT. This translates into CASSLARRGAGYNSPLHF. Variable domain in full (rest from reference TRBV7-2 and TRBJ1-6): GAGVSQSPSNKVTEKGKDVELRCDPISGHTALYWYRQSLGQGLEFLIYFQGNSAPDKSGLPSDRFSAERTGGSVSTLTIQRTQQEDSAVYLCASSLARRGAGYNSPLHFGNGTRLTVT.

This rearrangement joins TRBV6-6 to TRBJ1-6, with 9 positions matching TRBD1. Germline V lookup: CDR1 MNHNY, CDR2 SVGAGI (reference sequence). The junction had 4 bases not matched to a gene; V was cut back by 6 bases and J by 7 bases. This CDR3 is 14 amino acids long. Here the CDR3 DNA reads TGTGCCAGCAGACCCGACAGGGGGAATTCACCCCTCCACTTT. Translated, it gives CASRPDRGNSPLHF.

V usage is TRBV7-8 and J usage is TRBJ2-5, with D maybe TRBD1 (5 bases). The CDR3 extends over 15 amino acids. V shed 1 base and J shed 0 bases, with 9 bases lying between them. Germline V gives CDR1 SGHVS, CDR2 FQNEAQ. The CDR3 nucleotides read TGTGCCAGCAGCTTAGTTTTACAGGACCAAGAGACCCAGTACTTC. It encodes CASSLVLQDQETQYF.

The CDR3 coding sequence is TGCGCCAGCAGCCAGGAACCGGGACTAGCCAAAAACATTCAGTACTTC. Its translation: CASSQEPGLAKNIQYF. This rearrangement joins TRBV5-1 to TRBJ2-4; maybe TRBD2 (6 bases). Looked up from germline, CDR1 is SGHRS and CDR2 is YFSETQ. This CDR3 spans 16 amino acids. V was cut by 4 bases and J by 0 bases, with 14 bases left in between.

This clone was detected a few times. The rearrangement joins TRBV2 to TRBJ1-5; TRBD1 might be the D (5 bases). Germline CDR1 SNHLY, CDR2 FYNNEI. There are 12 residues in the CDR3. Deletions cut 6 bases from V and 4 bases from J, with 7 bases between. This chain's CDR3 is CASRRQNQPQHF. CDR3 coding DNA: TGTGCCAGCAGACGACAGAATCAGCCCCAGCATTTT.

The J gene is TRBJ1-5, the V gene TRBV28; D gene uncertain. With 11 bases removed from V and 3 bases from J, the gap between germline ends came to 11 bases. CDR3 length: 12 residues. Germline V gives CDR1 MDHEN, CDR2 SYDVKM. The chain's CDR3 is CAGRTLNQPQHF. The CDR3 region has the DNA TGTGCCGGGCGAACACTCAATCAGCCCCAGCATTTT. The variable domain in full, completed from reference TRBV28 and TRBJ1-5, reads DVKVTQSSRYLVKRTGEKVFLECVQDMDHENMFWYRQDPGLGLRLIYFSYDVKMKEKGDIPEGYSVSREKKERFSLILESASTNQTSMYLCAGRTLNQPQHFGDGTRLSIL.

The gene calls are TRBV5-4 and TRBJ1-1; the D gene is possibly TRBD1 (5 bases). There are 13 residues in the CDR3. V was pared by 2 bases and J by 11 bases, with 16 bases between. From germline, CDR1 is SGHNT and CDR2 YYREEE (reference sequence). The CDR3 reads CASSLWGHSGAFF. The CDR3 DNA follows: TGTGCCAGCAGCTTATGGGGCCATTCCGGGGCTTTCTTT.

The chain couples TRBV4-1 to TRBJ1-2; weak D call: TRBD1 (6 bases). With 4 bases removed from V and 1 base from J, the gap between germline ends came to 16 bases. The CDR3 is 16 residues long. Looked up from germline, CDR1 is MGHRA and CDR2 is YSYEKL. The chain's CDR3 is CASSPFQTGDNYGYTF. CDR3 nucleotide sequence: TGCGCCAGCAGCCCTTTTCAGACAGGAGATAACTATGGCTACACCTTC.

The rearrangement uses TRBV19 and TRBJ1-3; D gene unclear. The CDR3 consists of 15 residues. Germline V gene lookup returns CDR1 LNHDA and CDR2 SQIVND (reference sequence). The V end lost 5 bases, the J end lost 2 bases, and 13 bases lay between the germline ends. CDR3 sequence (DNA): TGTGCCAGTAGTCGGACGGGAGCACCTGGAAACACCATATATTTT. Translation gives CASSRTGAPGNTIYF.

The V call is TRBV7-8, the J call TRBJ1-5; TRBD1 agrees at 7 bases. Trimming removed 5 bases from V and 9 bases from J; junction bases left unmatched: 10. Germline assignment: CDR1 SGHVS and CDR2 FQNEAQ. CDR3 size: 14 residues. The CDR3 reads CASSQTRTGSPQHF. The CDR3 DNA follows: TGTGCCAGCAGCCAGACCAGGACAGGTTCGCCCCAGCATTTT.

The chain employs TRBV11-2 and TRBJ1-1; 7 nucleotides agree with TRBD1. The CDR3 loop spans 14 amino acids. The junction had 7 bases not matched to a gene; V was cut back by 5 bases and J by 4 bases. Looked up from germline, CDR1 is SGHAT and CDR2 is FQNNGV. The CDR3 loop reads CASSRRPGGTEAFF. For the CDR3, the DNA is TGTGCCAGCAGCCGCCGGCCAGGGGGCACTGAAGCTTTCTTT.

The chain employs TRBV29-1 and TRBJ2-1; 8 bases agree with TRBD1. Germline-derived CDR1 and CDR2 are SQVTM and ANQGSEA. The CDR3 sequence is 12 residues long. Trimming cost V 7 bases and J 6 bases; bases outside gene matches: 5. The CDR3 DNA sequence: TGCAGCGCAAGGGACAGGATCAATGAGCAGTTCTTC. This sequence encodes CSARDRINEQFF.

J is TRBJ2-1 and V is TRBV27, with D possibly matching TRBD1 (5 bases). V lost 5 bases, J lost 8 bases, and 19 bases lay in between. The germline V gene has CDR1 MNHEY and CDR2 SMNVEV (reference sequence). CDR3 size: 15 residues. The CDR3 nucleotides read TGTGCCAGCAGTCTCACGACGACAGTCTTCCATGAGCAGTTCTTC. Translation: CASSLTTTVFHEQFF.

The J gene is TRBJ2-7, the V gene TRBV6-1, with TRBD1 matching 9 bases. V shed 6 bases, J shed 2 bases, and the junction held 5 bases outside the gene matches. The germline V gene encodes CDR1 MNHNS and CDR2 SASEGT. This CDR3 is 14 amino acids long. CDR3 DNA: TGTGCCAGCAGGGGGACAGGGAGAACCTACGAGCAGTACTTC. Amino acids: CASRGTGRTYEQYF.

The CDR3 sequence is CASSQATNTGELFF. DNA of the CDR3: TGCGCCAGCAGCCAAGCGACAAACACCGGGGAGCTGTTTTTT. The rearrangement joins TRBV4-3 to TRBJ2-2, with no clear D. The V end was cut by 1 base, the J end by 2 bases, with 5 bases between. CDR3 size: 14 residues. Germline loops: CDR1 LGHNA, CDR2 YSLEER.

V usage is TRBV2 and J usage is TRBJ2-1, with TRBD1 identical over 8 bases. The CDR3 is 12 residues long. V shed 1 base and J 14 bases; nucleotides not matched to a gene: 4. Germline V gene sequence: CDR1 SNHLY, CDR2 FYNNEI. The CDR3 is CASSEGGQAEFF. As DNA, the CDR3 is TGTGCCAGCAGTGAAGGGGGACAGGCGGAGTTCTTC.

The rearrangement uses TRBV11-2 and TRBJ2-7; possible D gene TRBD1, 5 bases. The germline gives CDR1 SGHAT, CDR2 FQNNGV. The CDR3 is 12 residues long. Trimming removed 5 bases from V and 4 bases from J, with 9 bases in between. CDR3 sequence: CASSRDRYEQYF. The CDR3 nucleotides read TGTGCCAGCAGCCGAGACAGATACGAGCAGTACTTC.

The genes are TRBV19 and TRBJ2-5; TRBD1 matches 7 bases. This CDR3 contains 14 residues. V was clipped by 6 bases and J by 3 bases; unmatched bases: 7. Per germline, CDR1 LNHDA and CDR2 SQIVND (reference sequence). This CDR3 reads CASSIQGMEETQYF. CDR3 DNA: TGTGCCAGTAGCATACAGGGGATGGAAGAGACCCAGTACTTC. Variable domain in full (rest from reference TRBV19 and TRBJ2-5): DGGITQSPKYLFRKEGQNVTLSCEQNLNHDAMYWYRQDPGQGLRLIYYSQIVNDFQKGDIAEGYSVSREKKESFPLTVTSAQKNPTAFYLCASSIQGMEETQYFGPGTRLLVL.

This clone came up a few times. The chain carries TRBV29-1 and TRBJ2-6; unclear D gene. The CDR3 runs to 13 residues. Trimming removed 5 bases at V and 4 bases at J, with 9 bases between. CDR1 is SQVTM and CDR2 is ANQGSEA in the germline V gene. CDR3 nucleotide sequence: TGCAGCGTTTGGGCAGCCGGGGCCAACGTCCTGACTTTC. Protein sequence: CSVWAAGANVLTF.

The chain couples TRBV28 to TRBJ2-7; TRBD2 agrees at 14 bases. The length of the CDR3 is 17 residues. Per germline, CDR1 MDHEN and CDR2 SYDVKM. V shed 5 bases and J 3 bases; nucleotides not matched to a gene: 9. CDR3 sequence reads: CASSPGLAGEGSYEQYF. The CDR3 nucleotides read TGTGCCAGCAGTCCGGGACTAGCGGGAGAGGGAAGCTACGAGCAGTACTTC. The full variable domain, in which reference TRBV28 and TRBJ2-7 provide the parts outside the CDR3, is DVKVTQSSRYLVKRTGEKVFLECVQDMDHENMFWYRQDPGLGLRLIYFSYDVKMKEKGDIPEGYSVSREKKERFSLILESASTNQTSMYLCASSPGLAGEGSYEQYFGPGTRLTVT.

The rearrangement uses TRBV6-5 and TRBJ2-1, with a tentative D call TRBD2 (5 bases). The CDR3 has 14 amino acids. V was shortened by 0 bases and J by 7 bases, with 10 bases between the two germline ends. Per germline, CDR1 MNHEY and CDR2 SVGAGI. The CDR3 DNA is TGTGCCAGCAGTTACTCGATAACGGGGAATGAGCAGTTCTTC. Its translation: CASSYSITGNEQFF.

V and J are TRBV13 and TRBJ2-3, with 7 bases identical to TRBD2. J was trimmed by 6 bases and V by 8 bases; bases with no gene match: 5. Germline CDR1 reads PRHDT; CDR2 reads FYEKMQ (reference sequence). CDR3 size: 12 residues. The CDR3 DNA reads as TGTGCCAGCGGGTTCGGGGGGGATACGCAGTATTTT. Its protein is CASGFGGDTQYF.

The chain's CDR3 is CAWSPMGQYIGDEQFF. The CDR3 bases are TGTGCCTGGAGTCCTATGGGACAGTATATAGGTGATGAGCAGTTCTTC. The chain recombines TRBV30 with TRBJ2-1, with 7 nucleotides matching TRBD1. The V gene end was trimmed by 2 bases and the J gene end by 8 bases; junction bases not matched to a gene: 15. Germline loops: CDR1 GTSNPN, CDR2 SVGIG (reference sequence). The CDR3 has 16 residues.

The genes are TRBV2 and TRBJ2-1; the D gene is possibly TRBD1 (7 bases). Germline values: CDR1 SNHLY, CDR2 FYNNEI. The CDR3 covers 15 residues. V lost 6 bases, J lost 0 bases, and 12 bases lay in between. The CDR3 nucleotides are TGTGCCAGCAGCAGGGGGGTCGGCTCCTACAATGAGCAGTTCTTC. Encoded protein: CASSRGVGSYNEQFF.

Written as DNA, the CDR3 is TGTGCCAGCAGTTTTTCCGTGGAGGGCAATCAGCCCCAGCATTTT. This codes for CASSFSVEGNQPQHF. J is TRBJ1-5 and V is TRBV28, with D hard to call. CDR1 MDHEN and CDR2 SYDVKM come from the germline V gene. This CDR3 contains 15 residues. The ends were cut back, 3 bases at V and 2 bases at J, with 11 bases in the middle.

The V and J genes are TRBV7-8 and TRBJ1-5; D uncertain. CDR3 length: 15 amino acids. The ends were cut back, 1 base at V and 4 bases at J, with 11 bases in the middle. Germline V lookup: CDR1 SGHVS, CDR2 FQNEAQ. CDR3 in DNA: TGTGCCAGCAGCTTAGGAGGCAGAACAAATCAGCCCCAGCATTTT. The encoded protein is CASSLGGRTNQPQHF.